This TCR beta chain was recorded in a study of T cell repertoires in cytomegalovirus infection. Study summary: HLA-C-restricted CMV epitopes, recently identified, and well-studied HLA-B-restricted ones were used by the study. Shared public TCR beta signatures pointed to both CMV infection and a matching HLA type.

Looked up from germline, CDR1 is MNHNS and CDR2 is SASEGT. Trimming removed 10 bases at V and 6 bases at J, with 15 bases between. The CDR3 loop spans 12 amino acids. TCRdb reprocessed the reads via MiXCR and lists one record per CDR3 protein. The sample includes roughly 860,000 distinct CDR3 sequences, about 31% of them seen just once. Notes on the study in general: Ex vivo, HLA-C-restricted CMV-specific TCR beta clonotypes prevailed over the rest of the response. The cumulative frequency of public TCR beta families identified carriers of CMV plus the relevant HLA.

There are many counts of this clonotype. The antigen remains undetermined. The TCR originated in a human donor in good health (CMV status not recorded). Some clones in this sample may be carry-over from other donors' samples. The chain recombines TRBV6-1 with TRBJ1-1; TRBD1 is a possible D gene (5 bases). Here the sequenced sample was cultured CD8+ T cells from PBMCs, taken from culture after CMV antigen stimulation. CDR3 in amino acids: CATLAGGSEAFF. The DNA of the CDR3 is TGTGCCACCCTCGCGGGGGGTTCTGAAGCTTTCTTT.